Each of the 10 T cell receptor beta chains below was sequenced from the same sample in a study of control samples from healthy donors and cancer patients. The protocol was immunoSEQ multiplex PCR, while the TCRdb copy is restricted to in-frame clones and leaves out a portion. The data hold roughly 120,000 clones, with roughly 91% observed a single time. Sequenced input: PBMCs. All receptors derive from a man in his fifties with head and neck cancer.

This clone showed up just once. The chain joins TRBV5-1 to TRBJ1-2, with D unresolved. Trimming shortened V by 2 bases and J by 1 base, and 9 bases separated the two germline ends. Germline assignment: CDR1 SGHRS and CDR2 YFSETQ. CDR3 length: 14 residues. CDR3 in DNA: TGCGCCAGCAGCTTTTCGACCTTTAACTATGGCTACACCTTC. Residues: CASSFSTFNYGYTF. The entire variable domain, with the rest obtained from reference TRBV5-1 and TRBJ1-2, is as follows: KAGVTQTPRYLIKTRGQQVTLSCSPISGHRSVSWYQQTPGQGLQFLFEYFSETQRNKGNFPGRFSGRQFSNSRSEMNVSTLELGDSALYLCASSFSTFNYGYTFGSGTRLTVV.

This chain joins TRBV7-2 and TRBJ1-1; D call uncertain. Deletions cut 1 base from V and 2 bases from J, with 8 bases between. Per the germline V gene, CDR1 is SGHTA and CDR2 is FQGNSA. This CDR3 is 14 amino acids long. CDR3 coding DNA: TGTGCCAGCAGCTTAGTAATGGGCAACACTGAAGCTTTCTTT. This gives the protein CASSLVMGNTEAFF.

As DNA, the CDR3 is TGTGCCAGCAGTGAGGGGGGCCGCACAGATACGCAGTATTTT. This translates into CASSEGGRTDTQYF. The V and J genes are TRBV2 and TRBJ2-3; tentatively, D is TRBD1 or TRBD2 (6 bases each). The V gene lost 3 bases and the J gene lost 1 base, with 8 bases spanning the gap. The V gene's germline CDR1 is SNHLY and CDR2 FYNNEI. CDR3 length equals 14 residues.

The chain links TRBV7-2 to TRBJ2-3, with 9 nucleotides matching TRBD2. The V gene end was trimmed by 0 bases and the J gene end by 2 bases; junction bases not matched to a gene: 9. There are 18 residues in the CDR3. CDR1 and CDR2 from the germline V gene are SGHTA and FQGNSA. Written as DNA, the CDR3 is TGTGCCAGCAGCTTAGCGGCTAGCGGGGAACCTATCACAGATACGCAGTATTTT. Its protein is CASSLAASGEPITDTQYF.

J is TRBJ1-1 and V is TRBV11-2, with a tentative D call TRBD1 (5 bases). V lost 1 base to trimming and J lost 4 bases, with 13 bases between them. Looked up from germline, CDR1 is SGHAT and CDR2 is FQNNGV. The CDR3 spans 15 residues. Here the CDR3 reads CASSLGQGVGTEAFF. The DNA for the CDR3 is TGTGCCAGCAGCTTAGGCCAGGGTGTCGGCACTGAAGCTTTCTTT.

The chain carries TRBV7-2 and TRBJ2-7; D could derive from TRBD1 or TRBD2 (5 bases each). Trimming pared 3 bases from V and 3 bases from J, leaving 15 bases between. Germline CDR1 reads SGHTA; CDR2 reads FQGNSA. The CDR3 covers 15 residues. The DNA for the CDR3 is TGTGCCAGCAGCTTGACTCCCGGGGCCTACTACGAGCAGTACTTC. This sequence encodes CASSLTPGAYYEQYF. Full variable domain (outside the CDR3, taken from reference TRBV7-2 and TRBJ2-7): GAGVSQSPSNKVTEKGKDVELRCDPISGHTALYWYRQSLGQGLEFLIYFQGNSAPDKSGLPSDRFSAERTGGSVSTLTIQRTQQEDSAVYLCASSLTPGAYYEQYFGPGTRLTVT.

The V call is TRBV3-1 (or the pseudogene TRBV3-2), the J call TRBJ2-5, with TRBD2 identical over 10 bases. Losses at the gene ends were 0 bases for V and 5 bases for J; bases not matched to a gene: 6. The CDR3 is 16 amino acids. Germline CDR1 and CDR2: LGHDT and YNNKEL (reference sequence). The CDR3: CASSQDLSGGGETQYF. For the CDR3, the DNA is TGTGCCAGCAGCCAAGATTTGAGCGGGGGGGGTGAGACCCAGTACTTC.

J is TRBJ2-3 and V is TRBV6-6; no firm D call. The ends were cut back, 2 bases at V and 5 bases at J, with 5 bases in the middle. The CDR3 sequence is 12 residues long. The germline CDR1 and CDR2 sequences are MNHNY and SVGAGI (reference sequence). CDR3 region: CASSYREDTQYF. CDR3 nucleotides: TGTGCCAGCAGTTACAGGGAAGATACGCAGTATTTT.

The rearrangement uses TRBV11-2 and TRBJ1-1; 12 bases match TRBD1. V was clipped by 1 base and J by 3 bases; unmatched bases: 9. The CDR3 is 18 amino acids. The germline gives CDR1 SGHAT, CDR2 FQNNGV. CDR3 nucleotide sequence: TGTGCCAGCAGCTTAGTCCGTGGGACAGGGGGCGCAGACACTGAAGCTTTCTTT. This encodes CASSLVRGTGGADTEAFF.

CDR3 DNA sequence: TGTGCCAGCAGCTTAGGATTAGGCCCTAAAGAGACCCAGTACTTC. As protein: CASSLGLGPKETQYF. The chain carries TRBV11-3 and TRBJ2-5, with D hard to call. Germline CDR1 SGHNT, CDR2 YENEEA. This CDR3 comprises 15 residues. Trimming pared 1 base from V and 3 bases from J, leaving 12 bases between. Full variable domain (rest looked up from reference TRBV11-3 and TRBJ2-5): EAGVVQSPRYKIIEKKQPVAFWCNPISGHNTLYWYLQNLGQGPELLIRYENEEAVDDSQLPKDRFSAERLKGVDSTLKIQPAELGDSAVYLCASSLGLGPKETQYFGPGTRLLVL.